This TCR beta chain was sequenced in a study of OX40 agonist ivuxolimab in advanced cancers. This CDR3 comprises 14 residues. V gave up 4 bases and J gave up 2 bases; unmatched junction bases: 5. Germline V CDR1 and CDR2: SGHTS, YDEGEE. This table comes from immunoSEQ multiplex PCR, and its TCRdb copy is limited to in-frame clones, with some not included. The sample lists about 80,000 clones, around 92% occurring once. V usage is TRBV5-8 and J usage is TRBJ2-7; 8 bases are shared with TRBD2. The source material was CD4+ or CD8+ T cells sorted from blood, sampled in a trial of the OX40 agonist ivuxolimab. The TCR sequence derives from an adult with an advanced solid tumor such as melanoma, head and neck, liver or kidney cancer. Here the CDR3 reads CASSASGGPYEQYF. Written as DNA, the CDR3 is TGTGCCAGCAGCGCCAGCGGGGGCCCCTACGAGCAGTACTTC.